This entry lists 18 T cell receptor beta chains sequenced from one sample in a study of control samples from healthy donors and cancer patients (dated by TCRdb to 2018 to 2020). Library method: the immunoSEQ multiplex PCR assay. Held by TCRdb, this immuneACCESS table contains in-frame sequences only and omits some clones. Under half of the omission traces to an unresolved V gene where checked; the cause of the rest is unknown. The sample table records 80,000 or so clones; about 90% of these occur just once. The leading ten clones occupy approximately 6% of the sample. Sequences were obtained from blood. The receptors shown here come from a man in his fifties in good health.

The chain couples TRBV5-1 to TRBJ1-2; 9 nucleotides match TRBD1. The CDR3 contains 16 residues. CDR1 and CDR2 (germline): SGHRS, YFSETQ. The junction had 9 bases not matched to a gene; V was cut back by 0 bases and J by 6 bases. The CDR3 sequence is CASSLAPGDREDGYTF. The DNA for the CDR3 is TGCGCCAGCAGCTTGGCCCCGGGGGACAGGGAAGATGGCTACACCTTC.

This clone was found once. The V gene is TRBV24-1, the J gene TRBJ2-1; 10 positions agree with TRBD2. This CDR3 spans 16 amino acids. The junction had 3 bases not matched to a gene; V was cut back by 3 bases and J by 2 bases. Per the germline V gene, CDR1 is KGHDR and CDR2 is SFDVKD. The CDR3 region has the DNA TGTGCCACCAGTGATGCCAGCGGGGGGGCCTACAATGAGCAGTTCTTC. This gives the protein CATSDASGGAYNEQFF.

V and J are TRBV6-1 and TRBJ1-3, with a tentative D call TRBD1 (5 bases). V lost 3 bases and J 4 bases, leaving 13 bases between the germline ends. CDR3 length: 15 residues. Looked up from germline, CDR1 is MNHNS and CDR2 is SASEGT. Written as DNA, the CDR3 is TGTGCCAGCAGTGACCAGGGCAGGCCGGGAAACACCATATATTTT. Translation: CASSDQGRPGNTIYF.

The chain employs TRBV9 and TRBJ1-1; D gene ambiguous. V lost 0 bases to trimming and J lost 3 bases, with 6 bases between them. The germline gives CDR1 SGDLS, CDR2 YYNGEE. The CDR3 covers 13 residues. The CDR3 bases are TGTGCCAGCAGCGTAGGGGGTGACACTGAAGCTTTCTTT. Its translation is CASSVGGDTEAFF.

The V gene is TRBV6-1, the J gene TRBJ1-2; D is perhaps TRBD1 (6 bases). The CDR3 runs 16 residues. Germline CDR1 and CDR2: MNHNS and SASEGT. Trimming took 2 bases from V and 2 from J, leaving 15 bases between them. CDR3 protein: CASSEWLTGRNYGYTF. The CDR3 DNA is TGTGCCAGCAGTGAATGGCTAACAGGGAGGAACTATGGCTACACCTTC.

This clone was found once. V gene TRBV6-5 combines with J gene TRBJ2-1; 13 bases line up with TRBD2. Trimming at V came to 10 bases and at J to 3 bases, leaving 3 bases not matched to a gene. CDR1 and CDR2 (germline): MNHEY, SVGAGI. The CDR3 runs to 14 residues. Here the CDR3 DNA reads TGTGCCACCCGGACTAGCGGGGGCTACAATGAGCAGTTCTTC. This sequence encodes CATRTSGGYNEQFF.

This clone showed up many times. CDR3 bases: TGTGCCAGCAGCCGTTGGCAGGAAGAGACCCAGTACTTC. This gives the protein CASSRWQEETQYF. The chain couples TRBV27 to TRBJ2-5; D is unclear. The CDR3 covers 13 residues. The V gene's germline CDR1 is MNHEY and CDR2 SMNVEV (reference sequence). Trimming shortened V by 6 bases and J by 3 bases, and 11 bases separated the two germline ends.

The chain has TRBV27 and TRBJ1-2; D is unclear. CDR1 MNHEY and CDR2 SMNVEV come from the germline V gene (reference sequence). Trimming left V 5 bases short and J 6 bases short, with 16 bases between. The CDR3 contains 14 residues. CDR3 nucleotide sequence: TGTGCCAGCAGTCCCCACCGGAAGGGTGATGGCTACACCTTC. It yields the protein CASSPHRKGDGYTF.

The chain links TRBV5-6 to TRBJ2-5, with D maybe TRBD1 (5 bases). The germline gives CDR1 SGHDT, CDR2 YYEEEE. V was pared by 1 base and J by 2 bases, with 12 bases between. The CDR3 spans 15 residues. CDR3 protein: CASSLNWGAQETQYF. CDR3 nucleotides: TGTGCCAGCAGCTTGAACTGGGGCGCACAAGAGACCCAGTACTTC.

The chain employs TRBV11-2 and TRBJ1-1; D uncertain. This CDR3 is 13 amino acids long. Germline loops: CDR1 SGHAT, CDR2 FQNNGV. The V end was cut by 6 bases, the J end by 0 bases, with 8 bases between. The CDR3 protein is CASRRRLNTEAFF. Written as DNA, the CDR3 is TGTGCCAGCAGACGGAGACTGAACACTGAAGCTTTCTTT.

V and J are TRBV5-1 and TRBJ1-2; 8 bases are shared with TRBD1. The CDR3 has 14 residues. The junction had 7 bases not matched to a gene; V was cut back by 3 bases and J by 6 bases. CDR1 is SGHRS and CDR2 is YFSETQ in the germline V gene. The CDR3 region is CASSWTGTEDGYTF. The CDR3, as DNA: TGCGCCAGCAGCTGGACAGGGACGGAGGATGGCTACACCTTC.

The CDR3: CATSRGRLQLAGNSSTDTQYF. As DNA, the CDR3 is TGTGCCACCAGCAGAGGGAGACTGCAACTAGCGGGGAATTCTAGCACAGATACGCAGTATTTT. The V and J genes are TRBV15 and TRBJ2-3, with 10 positions matching TRBD2. Germline trimming cut 1 base from V and 0 bases from J; bases unmatched to any gene: 16. The length of the CDR3 is 21 residues. Germline V gene data show CDR1 as LNHNV and CDR2 as YYDKDF (reference sequence).

The chain joins TRBV9 to TRBJ2-2, with TRBD2 matching 7 bases. The CDR3 runs to 17 residues. The trim removed 4 bases at V and 1 base at J, leaving 10 bases unmatched. The germline gives CDR1 SGDLS, CDR2 YYNGEE. The CDR3 bases are TGTGCCAGCAGCCCACAGCGGGGACTGCTGAACACCGGGGAGCTGTTTTTT. As protein: CASSPQRGLLNTGELFF.

The rearrangement links TRBV27 to TRBJ1-1, with D unresolved. Germline V CDR1 and CDR2: MNHEY, SMNVEV (reference sequence). The CDR3 length is 13 residues. V shed 5 bases and J shed 1 base, with 8 bases lying between them. The CDR3 sequence is CASSLDWNTEAFF. The DNA of the CDR3 is TGTGCCAGCAGTCTTGACTGGAACACTGAAGCTTTCTTT.

The rearrangement links TRBV6-5 to TRBJ2-1; D is unclear. Trimming removed 1 base at V and 7 bases at J, with 8 bases between. Germline loops: CDR1 MNHEY, CDR2 SVGAGI. CDR3 size: 13 residues. CDR3: CASSYFDGNEQFF. CDR3 coding DNA: TGTGCCAGCAGTTACTTCGACGGTAATGAGCAGTTCTTC.

Note on this clone: It is unclear where the CDR3 begins or ends on the DNA, so no DNA is shown, and the CDR3 is as TCRdb lists it. V gene TRBV12-3 or TRBV12-4 combines with J gene TRBJ1-2; the table calls TRBD1, which could not be checked here. The CDR3 has 12 amino acids, counting both end residues. The CDR3 sequence: CASSFGQGARPF.

This rearrangement joins TRBV27 to TRBJ1-1; TRBD1 might be the D (6 bases). V lost 5 bases, J lost 3 bases, and 13 bases lay in between. Looked up from germline, CDR1 is MNHEY and CDR2 is SMNVEV (reference sequence). The CDR3 runs to 14 residues. The CDR3 is CASSPTGTYTEAFF. The DNA of the CDR3 is TGTGCCAGCAGTCCCACAGGGACCTACACTGAAGCTTTCTTT.

This chain connects TRBV14 to TRBJ1-1; weak D call: TRBD1 (5 bases). The CDR3 has 13 residues. The germline CDR1 and CDR2 sequences are SGHDN and FVKESK. The V end was cut by 0 bases, the J end by 10 bases, with 12 bases between. The DNA of the CDR3 is TGTGCCAGCAGCCAAGATTGGGCAGGGCTAGCTTTCTTT. Translated: CASSQDWAGLAFF.